This T cell receptor (beta chain) comes out of a study of shared clonotypes between healthy human individuals. Regarding the study as a whole: Clonotype sharing among donors likely depends on sequencing depth. Sample collection involved blood only; tissue repertoires are likely different.

CDR3 length: 14 residues. Trimming removed 5 bases from V and 1 base from J, with 11 bases in between. Germline V CDR1 and CDR2: SGHRS, YFSETQ. Of note for this clone: Its antigen is currently unknown.

Sequencing used immunoSEQ multiplex PCR; TCRdb keeps in-frame clones, though not all of them. Among about 2.3 million clones listed, more than 80% were seen once. The TCR comes from a young man in good health. Some clones in this sample may be carry-over from other donors' samples. Sequenced input: naive CD4+ T cells from PBMCs. The subset: CD45RA+ positively selected. The chain links TRBV5-1 to TRBJ2-3; no firm D call. CDR3 nucleotide sequence: TGCGCCAGCAGTACAACCCTGGGCACAGATACGCAGTATTTT. Translating gives CASSTTLGTDTQYF.